These 10 T cell receptor beta chains were all obtained from the same sample, sequenced in a study of T-cell reconstitution after alpha-beta-depleted transplantation in children. Unique molecular identifiers were used in preparing the TCRbeta library. Each CDR3 protein gets one entry after TCRdb re-called the PCR reads with MiXCR. The table records about 870,000 distinct CDR3 sequences, about 15% of them present only once. Sequencing used PBMCs, mostly from graft donor cells, obtained 360 days after TCRalphabeta/CD19-depleted stem cell transplant. The origin of the receptors is a male patient between 5 and 17 years old who had a stem cell transplant for acute lymphoblastic leukemia, so the T cells may come from the graft donor.

This clonotype was picked up a small number of times. V is TRBV12-3 or TRBV12-4 and J is TRBJ2-7, with a tentative D call TRBD2 (6 bases). There are 15 residues in the CDR3. Trimming shortened V by 3 bases and J by 3 bases, and 15 bases separated the two germline ends. CDR3 sequence: CASSFWAGRYYEQYF. CDR3 in DNA: TGTGCCAGCAGTTTTTGGGCGGGACGGTACTACGAGCAGTACTTC.

This clonotype turned up a few times. The chain uses TRBV12-3 or TRBV12-4 and TRBJ2-5, with 7 bases fitting TRBD2. The CDR3 contains 14 residues. V lost 6 bases to trimming and J lost 2 bases; unmatched junction nucleotides: 6. CDR3 residues: CASSLLAVQETQYF. CDR3 sequence (DNA): TGTGCCAGCAGCCTTCTAGCGGTACAAGAGACCCAGTACTTC.

This chain uses TRBV7-2 with TRBJ2-7; 11 positions match TRBD2. The V gene's germline CDR1 is SGHTA and CDR2 FQGNSA. V lost 4 bases and J lost 0; bases outside the gene matches: 5. The CDR3 extends over 16 amino acids. CDR3 sequence: CASSSQGLAGSYEQYF. CDR3 coding DNA: TGTGCCAGCAGCTCACAAGGACTAGCGGGCTCCTACGAGCAGTACTTC.

This clonotype was seen a handful of times. V and J are TRBV20-1 and TRBJ2-3; 11 nucleotides agree with TRBD2. V gave up 7 bases and J gave up 1 base; unmatched junction bases: 7. The CDR3 length is 15 residues. From germline, CDR1 is DFQATT and CDR2 SNEGSKA (reference sequence). CDR3 nucleotide sequence: TGCAGTGTGGTTAGCGGGAGGGCCGGCACAGATACGCAGTATTTT. It encodes CSVVSGRAGTDTQYF.

This clonotype came up a few times. The V call is TRBV12-3 or TRBV12-4, the J call TRBJ2-3; D unresolved. The V gene lost 6 bases and the J gene lost 0 bases, with 13 bases spanning the gap. CDR3 length equals 15 residues. DNA for the CDR3: TGTGCCAGCAGGCCTCAAGATTCCAGCACAGATACGCAGTATTTT. Amino acids: CASRPQDSSTDTQYF.

In DNA form, the CDR3 reads TGTGCCAGCAGTTACTCGACAGGGCAATCGAACACTGAAGCTTTCTTT. It encodes CASSYSTGQSNTEAFF. The chain has TRBV6-5 and TRBJ1-1, with TRBD1 identical over 7 bases. Germline V lookup: CDR1 MNHEY, CDR2 SVGAGI. The CDR3 extends over 16 amino acids. Trimming took 0 bases from V and 1 from J; bases not matched to a gene: 5.

This clonotype has a handful of counts. The rearrangement uses TRBV5-5 and TRBJ2-1, with TRBD2 identical over 7 bases. Trimming cost V 5 bases and J 0 bases; bases outside gene matches: 8. CDR1 SGHKS and CDR2 YYEKEE come from the germline V gene (reference sequence). The CDR3 totals 16 residues. The CDR3: CASSLLSGYSYNEQFF. The DNA for the CDR3 is TGTGCCAGCAGTCTCCTTAGCGGGTACTCCTACAATGAGCAGTTCTTC.

This rearrangement joins TRBV19 to TRBJ2-3, with 9 positions matching TRBD1. V shed 4 bases and J 4 bases; nucleotides not matched to a gene: 6. Germline assignment: CDR1 LNHDA and CDR2 SQIVND (reference sequence). This CDR3 has 15 amino acids. CDR3 DNA sequence: TGTGCCAGTAGTACAACAGGGGGCGGAGCAGATACGCAGTATTTT. The encoded protein is CASSTTGGGADTQYF.

In this sample, this clonotype turned up a few times. The chain has TRBV7-2 and TRBJ2-3; 14 positions match TRBD2. This CDR3 has 16 amino acids. Germline V CDR1 and CDR2: SGHTA, FQGNSA. Trimming at V came to 6 bases and at J to 2 bases, leaving 4 bases not matched to a gene. The CDR3 loop reads CASRGGLAGVTDTQYF. Here the CDR3 DNA reads TGTGCCAGCAGAGGGGGACTAGCGGGGGTCACAGATACGCAGTATTTT.

This clonotype was counted only a few times. The chain carries TRBV7-9 and TRBJ2-2; D perhaps matches TRBD1 (6 bases). V lost 4 bases and J 3 bases, leaving 12 bases between the germline ends. The CDR3 has 15 amino acids. Germline CDR1 and CDR2: SEHNR and FQNEAQ (reference sequence). The CDR3 here is CASSSTGWDTGELFF. The CDR3 region has the DNA TGTGCCAGCAGCTCCACAGGGTGGGACACCGGGGAGCTGTTTTTT.